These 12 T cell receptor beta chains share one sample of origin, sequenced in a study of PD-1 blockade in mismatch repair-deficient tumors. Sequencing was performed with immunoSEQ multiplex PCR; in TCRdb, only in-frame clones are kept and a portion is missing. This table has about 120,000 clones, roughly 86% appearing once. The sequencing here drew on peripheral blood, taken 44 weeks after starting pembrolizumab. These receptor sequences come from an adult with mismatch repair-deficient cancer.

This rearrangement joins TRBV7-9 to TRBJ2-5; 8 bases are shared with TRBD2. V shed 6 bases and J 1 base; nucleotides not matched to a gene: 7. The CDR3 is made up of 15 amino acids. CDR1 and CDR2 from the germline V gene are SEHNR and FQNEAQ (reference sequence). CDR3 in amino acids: CASSLIGTSQETQYF. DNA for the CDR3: TGTGCCAGCAGTTTAATCGGGACTAGCCAAGAGACCCAGTACTTC. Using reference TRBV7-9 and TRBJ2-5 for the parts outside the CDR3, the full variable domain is DTGVSQNPRHKITKRGQNVTFRCDPISEHNRLYWYRQTLGQGPEFLTYFQNEAQLEKSRLLSDRFSAERPKGSFSTLEIQRTEQGDSAMYLCASSLIGTSQETQYFGPGTRLLVL.

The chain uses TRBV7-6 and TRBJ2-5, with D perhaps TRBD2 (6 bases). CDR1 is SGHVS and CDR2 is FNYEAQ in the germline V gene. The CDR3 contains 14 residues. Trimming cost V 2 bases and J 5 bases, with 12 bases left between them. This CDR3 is CASSLSGAGETQYF. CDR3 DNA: TGTGCCAGCAGCTTAAGTGGGGCGGGGGAGACCCAGTACTTC.

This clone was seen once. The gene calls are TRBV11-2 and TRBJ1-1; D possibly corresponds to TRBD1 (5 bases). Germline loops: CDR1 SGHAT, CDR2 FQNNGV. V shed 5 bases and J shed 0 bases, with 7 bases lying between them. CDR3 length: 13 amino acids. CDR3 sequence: CASSTGMNTEAFF. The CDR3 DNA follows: TGTGCCAGCAGCACAGGTATGAACACTGAAGCTTTCTTT.

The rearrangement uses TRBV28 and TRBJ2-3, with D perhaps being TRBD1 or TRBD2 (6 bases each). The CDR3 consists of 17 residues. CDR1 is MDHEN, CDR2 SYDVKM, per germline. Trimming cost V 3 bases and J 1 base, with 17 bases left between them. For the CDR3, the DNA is TGTGCCAGCAGTTTCAACCCGGGGGCTCGCGGCACAGATACGCAGTATTTT. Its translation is CASSFNPGARGTDTQYF.

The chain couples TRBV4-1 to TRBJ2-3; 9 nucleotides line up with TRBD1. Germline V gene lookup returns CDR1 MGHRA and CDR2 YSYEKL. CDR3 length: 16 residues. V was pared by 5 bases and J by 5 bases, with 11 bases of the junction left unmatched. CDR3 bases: TGCGCCAGCAGCGAGCGGGACAGGGAAAGAATAGATACGCAGTATTTT. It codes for CASSERDRERIDTQYF.

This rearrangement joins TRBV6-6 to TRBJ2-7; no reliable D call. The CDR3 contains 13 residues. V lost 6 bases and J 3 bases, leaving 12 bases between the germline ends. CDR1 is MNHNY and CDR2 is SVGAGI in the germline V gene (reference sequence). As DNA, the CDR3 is TGTGCCAGCAGAAAAGGACGGAACTACGAGCAGTACTTC. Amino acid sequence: CASRKGRNYEQYF.

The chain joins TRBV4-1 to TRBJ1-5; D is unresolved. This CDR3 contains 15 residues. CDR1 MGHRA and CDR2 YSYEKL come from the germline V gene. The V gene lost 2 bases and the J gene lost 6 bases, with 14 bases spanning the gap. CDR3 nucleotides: TGCGCCAGCAGCCAACCTGACCCGGGAGGTCAGCCCCAGCATTTT. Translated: CASSQPDPGGQPQHF.

CDR3 nucleotide sequence: TGTGCCTGGAGTGTACTGGGGTTCAGCTATGGCTACACCTTC. This gives the protein CAWSVLGFSYGYTF. The chain combines TRBV30 with TRBJ1-2; D unclear. The CDR3 is 14 residues long. Trimming pared 0 bases from V and 4 bases from J, leaving 12 bases between. The germline V gene has CDR1 GTSNPN and CDR2 SVGIG (reference sequence).

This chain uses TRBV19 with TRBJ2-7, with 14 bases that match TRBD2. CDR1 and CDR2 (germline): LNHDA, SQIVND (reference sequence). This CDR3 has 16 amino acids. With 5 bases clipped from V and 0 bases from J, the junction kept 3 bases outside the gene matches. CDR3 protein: CASSAGTSGSSYEQYF. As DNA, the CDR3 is TGTGCCAGTAGTGCCGGGACTAGCGGGAGCTCCTACGAGCAGTACTTC.

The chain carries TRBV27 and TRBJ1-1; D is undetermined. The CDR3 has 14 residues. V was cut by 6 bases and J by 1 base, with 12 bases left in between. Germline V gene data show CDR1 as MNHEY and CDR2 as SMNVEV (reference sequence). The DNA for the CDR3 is TGTGCCAGCAGAGATTTCCCCTCGAACACTGAAGCTTTCTTT. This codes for CASRDFPSNTEAFF.

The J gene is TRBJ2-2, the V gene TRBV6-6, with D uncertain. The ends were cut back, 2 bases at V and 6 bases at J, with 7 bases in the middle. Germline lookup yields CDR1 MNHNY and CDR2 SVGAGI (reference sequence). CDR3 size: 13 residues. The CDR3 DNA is TGTGCCAGCAGTTACGAGAGGCCCGGGGAGCTGTTTTTT. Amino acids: CASSYERPGELFF.

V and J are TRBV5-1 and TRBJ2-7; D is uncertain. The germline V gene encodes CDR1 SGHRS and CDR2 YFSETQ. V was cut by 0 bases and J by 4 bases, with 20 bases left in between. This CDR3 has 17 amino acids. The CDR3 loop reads CASSLEGRVPSPYEQYF. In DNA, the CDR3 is TGCGCCAGCAGCTTGGAGGGTCGTGTACCTTCACCTTACGAGCAGTACTTC.